Listed below are T cell receptor beta chains from one sample, sequenced in a study of T cell repertoires in cytomegalovirus infection. MiXCR, applied by TCRdb to the reads, yields one record per CDR3 protein. The sample has 150,000 to 190,000 distinct CDR3 sequences, 20% to 25% seen once. The sequenced sample was PBMCs. These receptors were taken from a human donor in good health (CMV status not recorded). Some clones in this sample may be carry-over from other donors' samples. CDR3s include the opening cysteine and the closing phenylalanine or tryptophan. Fields, in order: V gene, clone size, D gene, J gene, CDR3 protein, CDR3 DNA. The D gene is left open where the match is weak. Some rows have no size entry. The others give once, few or many, or a class for an expanded clone.

TRBV6-6	once	TRBD2	TRBJ2-3	CASSSSGTSVGDTQYF	TGTGCCAGCAGTTCCTCCGGGACTAGCGTCGGAGATACGCAGTATTTT
TRBV7-8	many	-	TRBJ2-7	CASSRAGRLDTSYEQYF	TGTGCCAGCAGCCGAGCGGGTAGGCTGGACACTTCCTACGAGCAGTACTTC
TRBV20-1	-	-	TRBJ2-1	CSVGENLYEQFF	TGCAGTGTTGGGGAGAACTTGTATGAGCAGTTCTTC
TRBV7-2	many	-	TRBJ1-1	CASSFLTGRYGNTEAFF	TGTGCCAGCAGCTTCCTCACAGGCCGGTATGGGAACACTGAAGCTTTCTTT
TRBV7-3	-	TRBD1	TRBJ2-1	CASSQRDSPSSSEQFF	TGTGCCAGCAGCCAAAGGGACAGTCCCTCCTCATCTGAGCAGTTCTTC
TRBV28	-	-	TRBJ2-1	CASSGDEQFF	TGTGCCAGCAGTGGCGATGAGCAGTTCTTC
TRBV4-1	-	-	TRBJ2-7	CASSQGAGVFSYEQYF	TGCGCCAGCAGCCAAGGTGCAGGAGTTTTTTCCTACGAGCAGTACTTC
TRBV12-3/TRBV12-4	-	-	TRBJ2-1	CASRQDTSSYNEQFF	TGTGCCAGCAGGCAGGACACTAGCTCCTACAATGAGCAGTTCTTC
TRBV29-1	-	-	TRBJ1-2	CSVEPEGANYGYTF	TGCAGCGTTGAACCAGAGGGTGCTAACTATGGCTACACCTTC
TRBV10-3	many	-	TRBJ2-3	CAIRPLGGALDTQYF	TGTGCCATCAGGCCCCTAGGGGGGGCGCTGGATACGCAGTATTTT
TRBV12-3/TRBV12-4	many	-	TRBJ2-7	CASSPGTSYEQYF	TGTGCCAGCAGCCCCGGGACTTCCTACGAGCAGTACTTC
TRBV20-1	few	TRBD2	TRBJ2-7	CSARVASGRNEQYF	TGCAGTGCTAGAGTGGCTAGCGGGAGGAACGAGCAGTACTTC
TRBV9	-	-	TRBJ2-3	CASSVEVDGYTDTQYF	TGTGCCAGCAGCGTAGAGGTGGACGGATACACAGATACGCAGTATTTT
TRBV6-2/TRBV6-3	few	-	TRBJ2-5	CASSDWGRETQYF	TGTGCCAGCAGTGATTGGGGGAGGGAGACCCAGTACTTC
TRBV24-1	-	-	TRBJ1-2	CPDRDKLNGYTF	TGTCCCGACCGGGACAAGCTAAACGGCTACACCTTC
TRBV7-9	many	TRBD1	TRBJ1-1	CASSLGQGEAFF	TGTGCCAGCAGCCTCGGACAGGGAGAAGCTTTCTTT
TRBV18	few	-	TRBJ1-2	CASSPLDSRFIHNGYTF	TGTGCCAGCTCACCCTTGGACAGCCGATTCATACATAATGGCTACACCTTC
TRBV7-9	many	TRBD1	TRBJ2-7	CASSFQGDGEQYF	TGTGCCAGCAGCTTCCAGGGGGATGGAGAGCAGTACTTC
TRBV7-2	many	TRBD1	TRBJ1-2	CASSLEEADRGHYGYTF	TGTGCCAGCAGCTTAGAAGAGGCGGACAGGGGGCACTATGGCTACACCTTC
TRBV6-2/TRBV6-3	-	TRBD2	TRBJ2-1	CASRTTGREINEQFF	TGTGCCAGCAGGACGACTGGGCGGGAGATTAATGAGCAGTTCTTC
TRBV2	-	-	TRBJ1-5	CASSVFSNQPQHF	TGTGCCAGCAGTGTTTTTAGCAATCAGCCCCAGCATTTT
TRBV28	-	-	TRBJ2-7	CASSLGGGWEQYF	TGTGCCAGCAGTTTAGGGGGTGGATGGGAGCAGTACTTC
TRBV20-1	-	TRBD2	TRBJ2-3	CSARDLRFTSAADTQYF	TGCAGTGCTAGAGATTTACGGTTTACTAGCGCTGCAGATACGCAGTATTTT
TRBV7-3	-	TRBD1	TRBJ2-1	CASSLGPGGSNEQFF	TGTGCCAGCAGCTTAGGTCCAGGGGGCTCGAATGAGCAGTTCTTC
TRBV11-3	-	-	TRBJ2-1	CASSRTYYNEQFF	TGTGCCAGCAGCCGGACCTACTACAATGAGCAGTTCTTC
TRBV7-9	-	-	TRBJ1-1	CASSLVKGWPEAFF	TGTGCCAGCAGCTTAGTAAAAGGGTGGCCTGAAGCTTTCTTT
TRBV24-1	few	-	TRBJ2-5	CATSEHRVGQETQYF	TGTGCCACCAGTGAGCACAGGGTAGGGCAAGAGACCCAGTACTTC
TRBV7-8	many	-	TRBJ2-5	CASSFDGGTGETQYF	TGTGCCAGCAGCTTTGACGGGGGAACCGGGGAGACCCAGTACTTC
TRBV7-6	-	TRBD2	TRBJ2-1	CASSPGLAGGAGEQFF	TGTGCTAGCAGCCCCGGACTAGCGGGAGGGGCCGGTGAGCAGTTCTTC
TRBV5-4	-	TRBD2	TRBJ2-5	CATQEAGGQETQYF	TGTGCCACTCAGGAGGCGGGGGGACAAGAGACCCAGTACTTC
TRBV7-9	many	TRBD1	TRBJ2-5	CASSSGGVETQYF	TGTGCCAGCAGCTCAGGGGGCGTGGAGACCCAGTACTTC
TRBV28	-	TRBD1	TRBJ1-5	CASSHIPGQNQPQHF	TGTGCCAGCAGTCACATACCGGGACAGAATCAGCCCCAGCATTTT
TRBV7-3	few	TRBD2	TRBJ2-1	CASSLGSGSGLGEQFF	TGTGCCAGCAGCTTGGGGAGCGGGAGCGGATTAGGTGAGCAGTTCTTC
TRBV7-2	-	TRBD2	TRBJ2-3	CASSRDSAGGRTDTQYF	TGTGCCAGCAGCCGAGATAGCGCGGGGGGGCGCACAGATACGCAGTATTTT
TRBV12-3/TRBV12-4	few	-	TRBJ2-1	CASALAYNEQFF	TGTGCCAGCGCCTTGGCCTACAATGAGCAGTTCTTC
TRBV7-8	many	-	TRBJ2-1	CASNKPGRHSYNEQFF	TGTGCCAGCAACAAACCGGGACGGCACTCCTACAATGAGCAGTTCTTC
TRBV7-2	many	TRBD1	TRBJ1-6	CASSYSTGINSPLHF	TGTGCCAGCAGTTATTCGACAGGGATTAATTCACCCCTCCACTTT
TRBV4-1	-	TRBD1	TRBJ1-5	CASSQDPGQGAGSNQPQHF	TGCGCCAGCAGCCAGGATCCGGGACAGGGGGCGGGAAGCAATCAGCCCCAGCATTTT
TRBV7-3	many	TRBD2	TRBJ2-5	CASSPGGAGGETQYF	TGTGCCAGCAGCCCCGGGGGGGCGGGGGGGGAGACCCAGTACTTC
TRBV20-1	-	-	TRBJ2-1	CSARDVVGAYNEQFF	TGCAGTGCTAGAGATGTGGTTGGGGCCTACAATGAGCAGTTCTTC
TRBV27	few	-	TRBJ2-3	CASSPPPTGTDTQYF	TGTGCCAGCAGTCCGCCCCCTACAGGTACCGATACGCAGTATTTT
TRBV28	-	-	TRBJ1-1	CASSLRARRRNTEAFF	TGTGCCAGCAGTTTACGAGCTAGGAGGAGGAACACTGAAGCTTTCTTT
TRBV7-2	many	-	TRBJ1-1	CASSLAGARGQEAFF	TGTGCCAGCAGCTTAGCGGGTGCCCGGGGTCAAGAAGCTTTCTTT
TRBV19	-	TRBD2	TRBJ2-1	CASSIVRGRAGNEQFF	TGTGCCAGTAGTATAGTGCGAGGGAGGGCCGGGAATGAGCAGTTCTTC
TRBV11-2	few	TRBD2	TRBJ2-3	CASSLGTSGGMTQYF	TGTGCCAGCAGCCTCGGGACTAGCGGGGGGATGACGCAGTATTTT
TRBV7-4	-	TRBD2	TRBJ2-7	CASSRTPGLADYEQYF	TGTGCCAGCAGCCGAACCCCGGGACTAGCGGATTACGAGCAGTACTTC